Presented here are 4 T cell receptor beta chains from one specimen sequenced in a study of blood T cells in healthy people across ages. Primed by a sample-barcoded 5' primer and a J-beta primer mix, a second PCR proceeded for about 6 to 12 cycles. TCRdb used MiXCR to reprocess the 5' RACE reads, holding one entry per CDR3 protein. This sample has a few hundred thousand distinct CDR3 sequences, with 25% to 30% found just once. The sample comprised blood. These receptor sequences come from a woman aged 70-85 years in good health.

This clonotype was recorded at least ten times. The chain combines TRBV7-3 with TRBJ2-1, with D possibly being TRBD1 or TRBD2 (5 bases each). V gave up 2 bases and J gave up 2 bases, with 10 bases separating them. Germline V CDR1 and CDR2: SGHTA, FQGTGA. The CDR3 loop spans 15 amino acids. CDR3 loop: CASSLVGGAYNEQFF. The DNA of the CDR3 is TGTGCCAGCAGCTTAGTTGGGGGAGCCTACAATGAGCAGTTCTTC.

This chain joins TRBV5-1 and TRBJ1-2; a possible D gene is TRBD1 (5 bases). The CDR3 runs 13 residues. Germline loops: CDR1 SGHRS, CDR2 YFSETQ. V was clipped by 6 bases and J by 1 base, with 10 bases between them. CDR3: CASTKGNNYGYTF. CDR3 sequence (DNA): TGCGCCAGCACCAAGGGGAATAACTATGGCTACACCTTC.

This clonotype was seen only a few times. The chain recombines TRBV18 with TRBJ2-7; the match to TRBD1 covers 7 bases. This CDR3 has 16 residues. Trimming took 1 base from V and 3 from J; bases not matched to a gene: 9. From germline, CDR1 is KGHSH and CDR2 LQKENI. CDR3 nucleotide sequence: TGTGCCAGCTCACCACGGAACAGGGGCGCCTACTACGAGCAGTACTTC. Translation gives CASSPRNRGAYYEQYF.

This clonotype was observed a few times. The chain combines TRBV7-2 with TRBJ2-1, with TRBD2 identical over 9 bases. J gave up 6 bases and V 6 bases, and 3 bases lay outside the gene matches. This CDR3 is built from 13 residues. CDR1 SGHTA and CDR2 FQGNSA come from the germline V gene. CDR3 coding DNA: TGTGCCAGCAGTGAGCGGGGGGTCAATGAGCAGTTCTTC. Protein sequence: CASSERGVNEQFF.